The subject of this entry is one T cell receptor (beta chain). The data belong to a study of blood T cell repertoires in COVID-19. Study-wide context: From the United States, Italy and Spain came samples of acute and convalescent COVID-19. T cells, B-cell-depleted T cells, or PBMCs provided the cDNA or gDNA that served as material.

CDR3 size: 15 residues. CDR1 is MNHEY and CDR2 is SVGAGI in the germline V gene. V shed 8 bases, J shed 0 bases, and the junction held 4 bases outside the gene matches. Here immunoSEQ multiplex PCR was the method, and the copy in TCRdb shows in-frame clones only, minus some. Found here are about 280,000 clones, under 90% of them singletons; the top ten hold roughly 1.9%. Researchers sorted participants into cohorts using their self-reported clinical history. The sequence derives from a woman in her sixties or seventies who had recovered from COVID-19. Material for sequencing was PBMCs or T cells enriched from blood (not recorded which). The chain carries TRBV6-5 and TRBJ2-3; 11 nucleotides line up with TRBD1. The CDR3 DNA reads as TGTGCCAGCCCCGGACAGGGGGCTAGCACAGATACGCAGTATTTT. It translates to CASPGQGASTDTQYF.